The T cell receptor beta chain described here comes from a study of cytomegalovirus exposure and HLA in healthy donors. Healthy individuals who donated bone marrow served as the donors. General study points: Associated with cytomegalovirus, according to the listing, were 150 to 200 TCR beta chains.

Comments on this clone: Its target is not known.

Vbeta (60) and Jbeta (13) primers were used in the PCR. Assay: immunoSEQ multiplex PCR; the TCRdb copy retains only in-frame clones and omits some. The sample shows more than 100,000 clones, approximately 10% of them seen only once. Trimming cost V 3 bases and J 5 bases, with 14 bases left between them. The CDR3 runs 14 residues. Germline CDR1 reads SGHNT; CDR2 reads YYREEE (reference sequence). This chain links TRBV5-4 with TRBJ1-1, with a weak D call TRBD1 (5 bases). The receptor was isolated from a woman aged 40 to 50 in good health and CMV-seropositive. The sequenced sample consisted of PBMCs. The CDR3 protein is CASSSPDRWTEAFF. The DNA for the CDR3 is TGTGCCAGCAGCTCCCCAGACAGATGGACTGAAGCTTTCTTT.